Following are 23 T cell receptor beta chains from one sample sequenced in a study of blood T cell repertoires in COVID-19. Repertoires were generated with immunoSEQ multiplex PCR, while TCRdb's copy carries only in-frame clones and drops some. The sample shows 40,000 to 50,000 clones, 81% of them seen only once. The sequencing sample was made of peripheral blood. Receptor source: a man between 40 and 49 years old with active or convalescent COVID-19.

The chain links TRBV3-1 (or the pseudogene TRBV3-2) to TRBJ1-2; TRBD1 is a possible D gene (5 bases). V was trimmed by 0 bases and J by 8 bases, leaving 16 bases between them. Germline CDR1 and CDR2: LGHDT and YNNKEL (reference sequence). This CDR3 has 15 amino acids. The CDR3 DNA is TGTGCCAGCAGCCAAGAGGCCAGGGCATCTACCGGCTACACCTTC. It encodes CASSQEARASTGYTF.

The gene calls are TRBV3-1 (or the pseudogene TRBV3-2) and TRBJ2-7, with 8 bases lining up with TRBD2. V trimming: 0 bases; J trimming: 2 bases; junction bases outside the gene matches: 6. Germline V CDR1 and CDR2: LGHDT, YNNKEL (reference sequence). This CDR3 has 16 amino acids. The CDR3 sequence is CASSQDGSGGAYEQYF. CDR3 coding DNA: TGTGCCAGCAGCCAAGACGGGTCGGGGGGGGCCTACGAGCAGTACTTC.

The chain is built from TRBV7-2 and TRBJ2-7; tentatively, D is TRBD1 (5 bases). Trimming removed 3 bases from V and 5 bases from J, with 11 bases in between. Looked up from germline, CDR1 is SGHTA and CDR2 is FQGNSA. The CDR3 totals 13 residues. Here the CDR3 reads CASSFPGRHEQYF. As DNA, the CDR3 is TGTGCCAGCAGCTTTCCAGGGCGACACGAGCAGTACTTC.

This clone was counted between two and nine times. The J gene is TRBJ2-7, the V gene TRBV5-1; 7 bases map to TRBD1. The germline CDR1 and CDR2 sequences are SGHRS and YFSETQ. Trimming removed 2 bases from V and 5 bases from J; junction bases left unmatched: 4. The CDR3 spans 13 residues. The CDR3 is CASSLQGSNEQYF. In DNA form, the CDR3 reads TGCGCCAGCAGCTTACAGGGGAGTAACGAGCAGTACTTC. The full variable domain, its missing parts supplied by reference TRBV5-1 and TRBJ2-7, is KAGVTQTPRYLIKTRGQQVTLSCSPISGHRSVSWYQQTPGQGLQFLFEYFSETQRNKGNFPGRFSGRQFSNSRSEMNVSTLELGDSALYLCASSLQGSNEQYFGPGTRLTVT.

The chain carries TRBV30 and TRBJ1-6; a weak D match, TRBD1 (6 bases). V was pared by 4 bases and J by 7 bases, with 20 bases between. The CDR3 covers 16 residues. CDR1 GTSNPN and CDR2 SVGIG come from the germline V gene (reference sequence). The CDR3 DNA reads TGTGCCTGGAACGTACTCCGGACAGCCACGAATTCACCCCTCCACTTT. Translated: CAWNVLRTATNSPLHF. The full variable domain, its missing parts supplied by reference TRBV30 and TRBJ1-6, is SQTIHQWPATLVQPVGSPLSLECTVEGTSNPNLYWYRQAAGRGLQLLFYSVGIGQISSEVPQNLSASRPQDRQFILSSKKLLLSDSGFYLCAWNVLRTATNSPLHFGNGTRLTVT.

The chain couples TRBV6-6 to TRBJ1-2; 8 nucleotides align to TRBD1. Germline V gene data show CDR1 as MNHNY and CDR2 as SVGAGI (reference sequence). CDR3 size: 13 residues. V lost 7 bases to trimming and J lost 4 bases; unmatched junction nucleotides: 5. CDR3 in amino acids: CASTPGTGYGYTF. DNA for the CDR3: TGTGCCAGCACCCCCGGGACAGGCTATGGCTACACCTTC.

This chain uses TRBV28 with TRBJ2-2; 7 nucleotides agree with TRBD2. This CDR3 comprises 14 residues. Germline CDR1 and CDR2: MDHEN and SYDVKM. The J segment lost 0 bases and the V segment lost 11 bases, leaving 6 bases of the junction unmatched. This chain's CDR3 is CALGAGTNTGELFF. Here the CDR3 DNA reads TGTGCCTTAGGAGCGGGGACGAACACCGGGGAGCTGTTTTTT.

This rearrangement joins TRBV7-9 to TRBJ1-5, with TRBD1 as a possible D gene (5 bases). V gave up 5 bases and J gave up 4 bases, with 12 bases separating them. This CDR3 is built from 14 residues. Per the germline V gene, CDR1 is SEHNR and CDR2 is FQNEAQ (reference sequence). In nucleotides, the CDR3 is TGTGCCAGCAGCCCCCCGGGACTTAATCAGCCCCAGCATTTT. Protein product: CASSPPGLNQPQHF.

The rearrangement links TRBV19 to TRBJ2-7, with TRBD2 matching over 11 bases. The CDR3 is made up of 14 amino acids. Germline loops: CDR1 LNHDA, CDR2 SQIVND (reference sequence). V was pared by 5 bases and J by 7 bases, with 7 bases of the junction left unmatched. The CDR3 loop is CASSVSGRAGEQYF. CDR3 coding DNA: TGTGCCAGTAGTGTTAGCGGGAGGGCGGGAGAGCAGTACTTC.

The V and J genes are TRBV15 and TRBJ1-3; D remains unclear. Trimming shortened V by 1 base and J by 0 bases, and 7 bases separated the two germline ends. The germline V gene encodes CDR1 LNHNV and CDR2 YYDKDF (reference sequence). CDR3 length: 15 amino acids. CDR3 sequence reads: CATSRGFGSGNTIYF. CDR3 in DNA: TGTGCCACCAGCAGAGGGTTCGGCTCTGGAAACACCATATATTTT.

This clone showed up just once. The chain links TRBV6-6 to TRBJ1-6; 8 bases are shared with TRBD1. Germline assignment: CDR1 MNHNY and CDR2 SVGAGI (reference sequence). This CDR3 spans 15 amino acids. With V trimmed by 0 bases and J by 9 bases, 4 bases remained unmatched. The DNA for the CDR3 is TGTGCCAGCAGTTACTCGCAGGGGGCGGGTTCACCCCTCCACTTT. Its translation is CASSYSQGAGSPLHF.

V gene TRBV6-4 combines with J gene TRBJ1-1; D is perhaps TRBD1 (5 bases). This CDR3 contains 13 residues. From germline, CDR1 is MRHNA and CDR2 SNTAGT. The V end lost 3 bases, the J end lost 11 bases, and 16 bases lay between the germline ends. The CDR3 coding sequence is TGTGCCAGCAGTGATGGTTTCCCGGGGGTGGCTTTCTTT. Its protein is CASSDGFPGVAFF.

The rearrangement links TRBV28 to TRBJ2-5, with 14 bases lining up with TRBD2. The V gene end was trimmed by 1 base and the J gene end by 4 bases; junction bases not matched to a gene: 2. CDR3 size: 16 residues. Germline V gene lookup returns CDR1 MDHEN and CDR2 SYDVKM. As DNA, the CDR3 is TGTGCCAGCAGTTTATTAGGACTAGCGGGGGGAGAGACCCAGTACTTC. Protein: CASSLLGLAGGETQYF.

This sequence joins TRBV6-6 and TRBJ2-4, with a weak D call TRBD1 (7 bases). The CDR3 loop spans 13 amino acids. Trimming shortened V by 6 bases and J by 6 bases, and 12 bases separated the two germline ends. Germline V gene lookup returns CDR1 MNHNY and CDR2 SVGAGI (reference sequence). CDR3 region: CASRHRGGNIQYF. The CDR3 DNA sequence: TGTGCCAGCAGACACAGGGGAGGAAACATTCAGTACTTC.

V gene TRBV11-3 combines with J gene TRBJ2-1; D is unresolved. This CDR3 has 16 amino acids. The germline V gene has CDR1 SGHNT and CDR2 YENEEA. V was clipped by 2 bases and J by 4 bases, with 15 bases between them. CDR3 region: CASSLTSRMDYNEQFF. CDR3 DNA sequence: TGTGCCAGCAGCTTAACTTCTAGAATGGATTACAATGAGCAGTTCTTC.

This clone was seen a handful of times. This chain links TRBV12-3 or TRBV12-4 with TRBJ2-1, with D possibly TRBD1 on 6 matching bases. V lost 5 bases and J lost 8, with 10 bases in between. The CDR3 runs 12 residues. The CDR3 coding sequence is TGTGCCAGCAGTACGACAGGTGATGAGCAGTTCTTC. Its protein product is CASSTTGDEQFF.

The gene calls are TRBV5-4 and TRBJ1-5; 8 nucleotides match TRBD1. Germline values: CDR1 SGHNT, CDR2 YYREEE (reference sequence). CDR3 length equals 14 residues. J was trimmed by 6 bases and V by 0 bases; bases with no gene match: 2. Here the CDR3 reads CASSLGTGGQPQHF. In DNA, the CDR3 is TGTGCCAGCAGCTTGGGTACAGGGGGTCAGCCCCAGCATTTT.

V is TRBV5-1 and J is TRBJ1-5; 9 bases fit TRBD1. The CDR3 runs to 15 residues. CDR1 and CDR2 from the germline V gene are SGHRS and YFSETQ. Trimming removed 0 bases from V and 5 bases from J; junction bases left unmatched: 3. The CDR3 DNA reads TGCGCCAGCAGCTTGGAGGGGACAGGGTATCAGCCCCAGCATTTT. Its translation: CASSLEGTGYQPQHF. Filled out from reference TRBV5-1 and TRBJ1-5, the complete variable domain reads KAGVTQTPRYLIKTRGQQVTLSCSPISGHRSVSWYQQTPGQGLQFLFEYFSETQRNKGNFPGRFSGRQFSNSRSEMNVSTLELGDSALYLCASSLEGTGYQPQHFGDGTRLSIL.

This clone was seen a few times. This chain connects TRBV29-1 to TRBJ1-4; 9 nucleotides agree with TRBD1. V lost 7 bases, J lost 1 base, and 7 bases stayed unmatched. The CDR3 sequence is 15 residues long. Germline V gene data show CDR1 as SQVTM and CDR2 as ANQGSEA. For the CDR3, the DNA is TGCAGCGCAGCGGGACAGGGAGTAACTAATGAAAAACTGTTTTTT. As protein: CSAAGQGVTNEKLFF. The variable domain in full, with the rest retrieved from reference TRBV29-1 and TRBJ1-4, is SAVISQKPSRDICQRGTSLTIQCQVDSQVTMMFWYRQQPGQSLTLIATANQGSEATYESGFVIDKFPISRPNLTFSTLTVSNMSPEDSSIYLCSAAGQGVTNEKLFFGSGTQLSVL.

The V call is TRBV5-4, the J call TRBJ1-3; D perhaps matches TRBD1 (6 bases). Trimming left V 0 bases short and J 4 bases short, with 11 bases between. This CDR3 spans 15 amino acids. Germline CDR1 reads SGHNT; CDR2 reads YYREEE (reference sequence). CDR3: CASSLGQVPGNTIYF. CDR3 bases: TGTGCCAGCAGCTTGGGACAGGTGCCCGGAAACACCATATATTTT.

CDR3: CASSNPQPGTNTEAFF. The CDR3 nucleotides are TGTGCCAGCAGCAACCCTCAGCCAGGGACAAACACTGAAGCTTTCTTT. The chain links TRBV7-9 to TRBJ1-1, with a weak D call TRBD1 (6 bases). The CDR3 is made up of 16 amino acids. The V gene's germline CDR1 is SEHNR and CDR2 FQNEAQ (reference sequence). Trimming left V 5 bases short and J 2 bases short, with 18 bases between.

This clone was detected only once. The sample holds other DNA sequences that translate to the same CDR3. The chain uses TRBV4-3 and TRBJ2-7, with D tentatively TRBD1 (5 bases). Germline loops: CDR1 LGHNA, CDR2 YSLEER. V was clipped by 1 base and J by 4 bases, with 8 bases between them. CDR3 length: 13 amino acids. The CDR3 DNA reads as TGCGCCAGCAGCCAAGGGACATCTTACGAGCAGTACTTC. Translating it yields CASSQGTSYEQYF.

The J gene is TRBJ1-5, the V gene TRBV28; 7 positions match TRBD1. This CDR3 comprises 15 residues. CDR1 is MDHEN and CDR2 is SYDVKM in the germline V gene. J lost 2 bases, V lost 5 bases, and 6 bases had no gene match. Here the CDR3 reads CASSLQGGGNQPQHF. Here the CDR3 DNA reads TGTGCCAGCAGTCTTCAGGGGGGAGGCAATCAGCCCCAGCATTTT.